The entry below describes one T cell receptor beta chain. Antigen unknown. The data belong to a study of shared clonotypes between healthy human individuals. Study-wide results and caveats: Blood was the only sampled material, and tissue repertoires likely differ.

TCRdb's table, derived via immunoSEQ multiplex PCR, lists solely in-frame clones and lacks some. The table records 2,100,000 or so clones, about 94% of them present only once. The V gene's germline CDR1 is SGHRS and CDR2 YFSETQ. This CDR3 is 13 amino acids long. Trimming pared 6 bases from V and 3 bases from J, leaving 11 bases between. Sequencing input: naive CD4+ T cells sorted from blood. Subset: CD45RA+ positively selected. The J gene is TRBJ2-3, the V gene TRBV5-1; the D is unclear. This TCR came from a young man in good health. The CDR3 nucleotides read TGCGCCAGCACTAATAAATCGACAGATACGCAGTATTTT. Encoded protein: CASTNKSTDTQYF.